This note documents a single TCR beta chain sequence. The V end lost 1 base, the J end lost 7 bases, and 11 bases lay between the germline ends. In germline, CDR1 is MGHRA, CDR2 YSYEKL. The CDR3 loop spans 14 amino acids. The source of the sample is a study of blood T cell repertoires in COVID-19. TCRdb's copy holds only in-frame clones and misses some; the assay was immunoSEQ multiplex PCR. The profile shows some 320,000 clones, 85% of them singletons. V and J are TRBV4-1 and TRBJ1-5; D might be TRBD1 (6 bases). The sequence derives from a woman aged 25 to 39 who had been exposed to COVID-19. Input material: PBMCs or T cells enriched from blood (not recorded which). The CDR3 nucleotides are TGCGCCAGCAGCCAAGCAGGGGACCGGCAGCCCCAGCATTTT. It specifies CASSQAGDRQPQHF.